This T cell receptor (beta chain) was captured in a study of cytomegalovirus exposure and HLA in healthy donors. This PCR relied on a set of 60 Vbeta primers and 13 Jbeta primers. Some clones are missing from TCRdb's copy, which holds only in-frame ones; the method was immunoSEQ multiplex PCR. Of under 200,000 clones in the sample, around 68% were seen once. Material: PBMCs. The receptor was isolated from a middle-aged man in good health and CMV-seronegative.

In DNA form, the CDR3 reads TGTGCCTGGATTCGACAGGGACCTAAGGGTGAAAAACTGTTTTTT. It is translated as CAWIRQGPKGEKLFF. This chain uses TRBV30 with TRBJ1-4; 7 bases are shared with TRBD1. This CDR3 contains 15 residues. After removal of 4 bases from V and 7 bases from J, the junction contained 12 bases not matched to a gene. Germline CDR1 and CDR2: GTSNPN and SVGIG (reference sequence). The variable domain in full, completed from reference TRBV30 and TRBJ1-4, reads SQTIHQWPATLVQPVGSPLSLECTVEGTSNPNLYWYRQAAGRGLQLLFYSVGIGQISSEVPQNLSASRPQDRQFILSSKKLLLSDSGFYLCAWIRQGPKGEKLFFGSGTQLSVL.